This TCR beta chain was recorded in a study of shared clonotypes between healthy human individuals. As for the study in general: Per-donor plates numbered three CD4 naive, three CD4 memory, two CD8 naive and one CD8 memory.

In the case of this clone: No antigen is known for it.

Naive CD8 cells lacked CD45RO, underwent positive selection for CCR7 and left out terminally differentiated effector memory CD45RA+ cells. TCRdb's table, derived via immunoSEQ multiplex PCR, lists solely in-frame clones and lacks some. The table records about 700,000 clones, 90% to 95% of them present only once. Study results and caveats: Naive CD4 clonotypes overlapped across a few donors at about 5.3%.

Germline CDR1 MDHEN, CDR2 SYDVKM. V gave up 10 bases and J gave up 2 bases; unmatched junction bases: 9. This CDR3 region has 15 residues. Sequences were obtained from naive CD8+ T cells sorted from blood. The chain employs TRBV28 and TRBJ2-3; the match to TRBD2 covers 10 bases. The clonotype originates from a young man in good health. The CDR3 sequence: CAIRAGGNFTDTQYF. As DNA, the CDR3 is TGTGCCATCCGAGCGGGAGGGAATTTCACAGATACGCAGTATTTT.